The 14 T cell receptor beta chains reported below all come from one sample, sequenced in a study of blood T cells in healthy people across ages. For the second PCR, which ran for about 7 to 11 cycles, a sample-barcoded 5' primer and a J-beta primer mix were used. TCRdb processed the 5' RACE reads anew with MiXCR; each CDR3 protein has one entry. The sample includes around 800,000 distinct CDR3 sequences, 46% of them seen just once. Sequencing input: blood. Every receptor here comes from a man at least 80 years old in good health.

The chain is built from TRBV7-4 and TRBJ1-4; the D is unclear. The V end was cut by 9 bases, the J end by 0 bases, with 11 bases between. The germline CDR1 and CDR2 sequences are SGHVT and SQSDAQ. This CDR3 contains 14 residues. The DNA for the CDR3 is TGTGCCAGGCCTTTAGCAGCAACTAATGAAAAACTGTTTTTT. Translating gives CARPLAATNEKLFF. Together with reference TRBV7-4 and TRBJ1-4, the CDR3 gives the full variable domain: GAGVSQSPRYKVAKRGRDVALRCDSISGHVTLYWYRQTLGQGSEVLTYSQSDAQRDKSGRPSGRFSAERPERSVSTLKIQRTEQGDSAVYLCARPLAATNEKLFFGSGTQLSVL.

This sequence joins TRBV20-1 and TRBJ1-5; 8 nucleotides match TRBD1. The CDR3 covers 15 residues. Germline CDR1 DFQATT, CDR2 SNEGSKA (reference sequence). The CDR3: CSGGGQANSNQPQHF. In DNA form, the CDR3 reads TGCAGCGGGGGGGGACAGGCGAATAGCAATCAGCCCCAGCATTTT.

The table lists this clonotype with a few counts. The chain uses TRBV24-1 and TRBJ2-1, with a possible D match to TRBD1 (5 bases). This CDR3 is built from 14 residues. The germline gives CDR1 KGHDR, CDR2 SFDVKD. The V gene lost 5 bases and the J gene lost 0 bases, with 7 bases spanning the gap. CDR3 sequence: CATSGDSSYNEQFF. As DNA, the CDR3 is TGTGCCACCAGTGGCGACAGCTCCTACAATGAGCAGTTCTTC.

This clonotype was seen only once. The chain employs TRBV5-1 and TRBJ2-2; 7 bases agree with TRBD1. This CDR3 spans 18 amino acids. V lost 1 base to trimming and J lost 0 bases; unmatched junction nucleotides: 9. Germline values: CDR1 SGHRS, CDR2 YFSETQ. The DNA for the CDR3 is TGCGCCAGCAGCTTGAGCCAGGGGGTATCATCGAACACCGGGGAGCTGTTTTTT. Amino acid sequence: CASSLSQGVSSNTGELFF. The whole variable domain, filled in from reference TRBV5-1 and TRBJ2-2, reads KAGVTQTPRYLIKTRGQQVTLSCSPISGHRSVSWYQQTPGQGLQFLFEYFSETQRNKGNFPGRFSGRQFSNSRSEMNVSTLELGDSALYLCASSLSQGVSSNTGELFFGEGSRLTVL.

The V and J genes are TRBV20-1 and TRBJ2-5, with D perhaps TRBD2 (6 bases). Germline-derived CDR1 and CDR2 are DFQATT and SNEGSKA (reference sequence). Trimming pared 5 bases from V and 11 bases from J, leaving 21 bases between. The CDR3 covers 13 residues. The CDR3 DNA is TGCAGTGCTCCCGGGACTGCCGCAAATGAGCAGTACTTC. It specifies CSAPGTAANEQYF.

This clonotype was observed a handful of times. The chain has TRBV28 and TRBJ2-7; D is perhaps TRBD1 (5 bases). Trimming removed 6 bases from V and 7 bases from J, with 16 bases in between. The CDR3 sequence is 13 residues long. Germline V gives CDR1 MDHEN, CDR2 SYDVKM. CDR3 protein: CASRDTSSWEQYF. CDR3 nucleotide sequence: TGTGCCAGCAGGGACACCTCGTCGTGGGAGCAGTACTTC.

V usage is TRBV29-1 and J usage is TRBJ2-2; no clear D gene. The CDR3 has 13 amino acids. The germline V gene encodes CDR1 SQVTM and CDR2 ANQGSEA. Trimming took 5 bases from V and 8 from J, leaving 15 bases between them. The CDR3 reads CSVTQDVTGELFF. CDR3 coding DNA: TGCAGCGTTACCCAGGACGTAACTGGGGAGCTGTTTTTT.

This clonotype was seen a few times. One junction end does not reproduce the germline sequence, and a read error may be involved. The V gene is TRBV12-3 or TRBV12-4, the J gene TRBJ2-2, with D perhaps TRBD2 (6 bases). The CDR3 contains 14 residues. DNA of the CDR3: TGTGCCAGCAGTCTAGCGTCTAACACCGGGGAGCTGTTTTTT. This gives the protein CASSLASNTGELFF.

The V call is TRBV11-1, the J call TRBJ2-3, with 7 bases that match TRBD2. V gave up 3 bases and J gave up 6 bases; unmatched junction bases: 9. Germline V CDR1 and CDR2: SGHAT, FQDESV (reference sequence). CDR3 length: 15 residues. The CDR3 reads CASSFRASGGDTQYF. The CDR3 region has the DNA TGTGCCAGCAGCTTCAGGGCTAGCGGTGGTGATACGCAGTATTTT.

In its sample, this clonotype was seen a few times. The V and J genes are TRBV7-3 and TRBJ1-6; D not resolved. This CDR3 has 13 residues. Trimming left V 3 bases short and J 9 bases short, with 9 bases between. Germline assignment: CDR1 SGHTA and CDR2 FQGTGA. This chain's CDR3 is CASSLNFGSPLHF. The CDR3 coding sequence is TGTGCCAGCAGCTTGAATTTCGGTTCACCCCTCCACTTT.

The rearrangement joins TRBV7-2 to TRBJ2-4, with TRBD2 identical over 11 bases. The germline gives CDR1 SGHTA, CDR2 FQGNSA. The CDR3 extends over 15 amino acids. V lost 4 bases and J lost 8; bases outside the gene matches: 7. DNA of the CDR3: TGTGCCAGCAGCTACCTAGCGGGAGGTCGTGACATTCAGTACTTC. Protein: CASSYLAGGRDIQYF.

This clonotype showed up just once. This CDR3 reads CSADSSGSNYNEQYF. In DNA, the CDR3 is TGCAGTGCGGATAGTAGCGGGAGTAACTACAATGAGCAGTACTTC. The gene calls are TRBV20-1 and TRBJ2-1, with 9 bases lining up with TRBD2. The J call could be wrong; TRBJ2-7 is a better fit for the DNA end. CDR1 and CDR2 (germline): DFQATT, SNEGSKA (reference sequence). The CDR3 has 15 amino acids.

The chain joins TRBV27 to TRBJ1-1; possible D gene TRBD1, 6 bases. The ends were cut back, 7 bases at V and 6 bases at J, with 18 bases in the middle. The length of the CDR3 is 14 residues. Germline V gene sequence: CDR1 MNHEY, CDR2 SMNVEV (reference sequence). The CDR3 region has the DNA TGTGCCAGCACAGGGGACCACAGGTTATCTGAAGCTTTCTTT. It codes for CASTGDHRLSEAFF.

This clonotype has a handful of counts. The CDR3 sequence is CASSFGQANQPQHF. The CDR3 DNA follows: TGTGCCAGCAGCTTCGGACAGGCCAATCAGCCCCAGCATTTT. The rearrangement links TRBV7-2 to TRBJ1-5, with TRBD1 matching 7 bases. CDR1 and CDR2 (germline): SGHTA, FQGNSA. Germline trimming cut 3 bases from V and 3 bases from J; bases unmatched to any gene: 2. There are 14 residues in the CDR3.